Given below is one T cell receptor (beta chain) in context. The sample belongs to a study of blood T cells in healthy people across ages. Next came a second PCR, run for about 6 to 12 cycles, which used a sample-barcoded 5' primer along with a J-beta primer mix. TCRdb independently ran MiXCR on the 5' RACE reads; one entry per CDR3 protein. The sample lists 1.5 million to 2 million distinct CDR3 sequences; about 32% were seen once. The sample taken for sequencing was blood. This receptor was taken from a woman aged 25 to 39 in good health.

The CDR3 nucleotides are TGTGCCAGCAGAAAGGGACTAATGAATGAGCAGTTCTTC. This sequence encodes CASRKGLMNEQFF. This sequence joins TRBV28 and TRBJ2-1; 7 bases agree with TRBD2. The CDR3 contains 13 residues. CDR1 MDHEN and CDR2 SYDVKM come from the germline V gene. The J segment lost 7 bases and the V segment lost 6 bases, leaving 6 bases of the junction unmatched.